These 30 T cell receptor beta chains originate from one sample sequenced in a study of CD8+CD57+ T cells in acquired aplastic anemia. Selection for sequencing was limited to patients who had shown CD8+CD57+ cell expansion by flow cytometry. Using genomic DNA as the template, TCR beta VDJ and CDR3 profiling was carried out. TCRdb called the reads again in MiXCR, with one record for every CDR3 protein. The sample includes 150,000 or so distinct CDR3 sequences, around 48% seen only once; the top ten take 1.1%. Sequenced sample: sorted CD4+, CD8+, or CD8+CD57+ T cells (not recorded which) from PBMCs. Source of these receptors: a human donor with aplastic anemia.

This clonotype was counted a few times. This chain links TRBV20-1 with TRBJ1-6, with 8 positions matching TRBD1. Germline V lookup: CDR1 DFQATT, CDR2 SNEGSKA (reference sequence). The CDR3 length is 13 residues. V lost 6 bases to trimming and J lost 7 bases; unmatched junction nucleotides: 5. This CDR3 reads CSASGTGNSPLHF. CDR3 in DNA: TGCAGTGCCTCCGGGACAGGCAATTCACCCCTCCACTTT.

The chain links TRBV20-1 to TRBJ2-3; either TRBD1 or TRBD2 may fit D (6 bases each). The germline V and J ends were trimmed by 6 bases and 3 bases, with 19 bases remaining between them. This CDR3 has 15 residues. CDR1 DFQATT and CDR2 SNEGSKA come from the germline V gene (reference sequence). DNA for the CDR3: TGCAGTGCCCTCAGGGAGGCAGGGGCGACAGATACGCAGTATTTT. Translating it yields CSALREAGATDTQYF.

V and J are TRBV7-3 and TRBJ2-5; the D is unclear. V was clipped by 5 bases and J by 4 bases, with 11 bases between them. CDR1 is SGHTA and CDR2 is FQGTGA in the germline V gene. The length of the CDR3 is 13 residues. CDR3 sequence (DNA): TGTGCCAGCAGCCCGACTCGTCGAGAGACCCAGTACTTC. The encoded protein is CASSPTRRETQYF.

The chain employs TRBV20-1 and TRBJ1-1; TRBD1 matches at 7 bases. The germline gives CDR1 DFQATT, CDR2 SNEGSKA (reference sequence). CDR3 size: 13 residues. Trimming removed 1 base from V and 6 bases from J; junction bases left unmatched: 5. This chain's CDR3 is CSARGTGAPEAFF. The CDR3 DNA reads TGCAGTGCTAGAGGTACAGGGGCCCCTGAAGCTTTCTTT.

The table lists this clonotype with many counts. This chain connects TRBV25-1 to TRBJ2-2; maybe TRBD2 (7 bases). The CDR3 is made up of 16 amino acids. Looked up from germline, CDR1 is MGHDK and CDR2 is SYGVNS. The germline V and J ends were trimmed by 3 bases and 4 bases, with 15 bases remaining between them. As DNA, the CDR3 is TGTGCCAGCAGTGATCCGGGGGGCGGCGCCACCGGGGAGCTGTTTTTT. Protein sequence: CASSDPGGGATGELFF.

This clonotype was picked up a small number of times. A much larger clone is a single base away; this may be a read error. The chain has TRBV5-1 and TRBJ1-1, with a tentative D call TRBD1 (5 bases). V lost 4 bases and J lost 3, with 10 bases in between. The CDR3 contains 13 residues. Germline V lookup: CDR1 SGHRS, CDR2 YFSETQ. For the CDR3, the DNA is TGCGCCAGCAGCCTGAAACAGGACACTGAAGCTTTCTTT. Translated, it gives CASSLKQDTEAFF.

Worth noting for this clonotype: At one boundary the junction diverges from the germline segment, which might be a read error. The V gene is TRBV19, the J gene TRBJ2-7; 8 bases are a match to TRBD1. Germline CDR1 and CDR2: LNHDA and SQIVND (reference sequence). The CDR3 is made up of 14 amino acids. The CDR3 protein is CASSIPRGLYEQHF. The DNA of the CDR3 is TGTGCCAGTAGTATCCCCAGGGGGCTCTACGAGCAGCACTTC. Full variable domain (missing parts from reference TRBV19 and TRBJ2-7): DGGITQSPKYLFRKEGQNVTLSCEQNLNHDAMYWYRQDPGQGLRLIYYSQIVNDFQKGDIAEGYSVSREKKESFPLTVTSAQKNPTAFYLCASSIPRGLYEQHFGPGTRLTVT.

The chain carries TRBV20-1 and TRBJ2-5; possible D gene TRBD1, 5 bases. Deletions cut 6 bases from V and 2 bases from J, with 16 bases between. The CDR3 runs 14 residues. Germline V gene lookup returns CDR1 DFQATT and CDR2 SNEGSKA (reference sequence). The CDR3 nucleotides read TGCAGTGCCAGGGCATTACTGGGACAAGAGACCCAGTACTTC. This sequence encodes CSARALLGQETQYF.

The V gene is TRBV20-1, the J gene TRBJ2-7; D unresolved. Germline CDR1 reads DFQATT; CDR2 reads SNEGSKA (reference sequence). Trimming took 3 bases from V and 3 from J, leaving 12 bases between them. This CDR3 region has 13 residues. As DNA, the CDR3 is TGCAGTGCTAGCCACCAGACCGACTACGAGCAGTACTTC. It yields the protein CSASHQTDYEQYF.

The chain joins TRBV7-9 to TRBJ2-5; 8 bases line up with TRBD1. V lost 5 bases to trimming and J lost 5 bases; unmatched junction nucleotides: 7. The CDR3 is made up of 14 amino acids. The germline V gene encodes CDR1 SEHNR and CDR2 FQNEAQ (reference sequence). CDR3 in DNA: TGTGCCAGCAGCCTTCACGACAGGGGCGAGACCCAGTACTTC. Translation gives CASSLHDRGETQYF.

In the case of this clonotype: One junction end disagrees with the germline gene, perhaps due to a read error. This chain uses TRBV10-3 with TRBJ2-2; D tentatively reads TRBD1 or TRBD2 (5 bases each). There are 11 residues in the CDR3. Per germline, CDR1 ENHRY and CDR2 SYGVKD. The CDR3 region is CAIMDTGEPFF. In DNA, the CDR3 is TGTGCCATCATGGACACCGGGGAGCCGTTTTTT.

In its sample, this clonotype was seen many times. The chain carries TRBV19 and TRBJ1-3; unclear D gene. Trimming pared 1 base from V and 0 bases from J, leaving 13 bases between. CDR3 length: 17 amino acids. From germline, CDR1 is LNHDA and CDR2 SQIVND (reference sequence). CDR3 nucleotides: TGTGCCAGTAGTATAGGAGCAGGCCACCTCTCTGGAAACACCATATATTTT. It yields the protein CASSIGAGHLSGNTIYF.

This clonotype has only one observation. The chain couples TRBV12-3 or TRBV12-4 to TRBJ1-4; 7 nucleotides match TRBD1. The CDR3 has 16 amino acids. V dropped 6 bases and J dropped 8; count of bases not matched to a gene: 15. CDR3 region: CASSAKPRQGGEKLFF. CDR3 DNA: TGTGCCAGCAGCGCCAAACCCCGACAGGGCGGGGAAAAACTGTTTTTT.

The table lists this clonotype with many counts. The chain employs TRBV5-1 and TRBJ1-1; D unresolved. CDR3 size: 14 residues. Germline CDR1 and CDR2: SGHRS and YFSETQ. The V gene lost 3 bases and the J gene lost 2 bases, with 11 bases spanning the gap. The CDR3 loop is CASSWRAENTEAFF. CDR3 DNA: TGCGCCAGCAGCTGGAGGGCCGAAAACACTGAAGCTTTCTTT.

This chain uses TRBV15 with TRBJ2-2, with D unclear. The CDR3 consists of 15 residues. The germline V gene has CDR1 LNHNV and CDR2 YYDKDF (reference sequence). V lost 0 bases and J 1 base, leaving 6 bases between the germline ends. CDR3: CATSRDQENTGELFF. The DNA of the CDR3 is TGTGCCACCAGCAGAGATCAGGAGAACACCGGGGAGCTGTTTTTT.

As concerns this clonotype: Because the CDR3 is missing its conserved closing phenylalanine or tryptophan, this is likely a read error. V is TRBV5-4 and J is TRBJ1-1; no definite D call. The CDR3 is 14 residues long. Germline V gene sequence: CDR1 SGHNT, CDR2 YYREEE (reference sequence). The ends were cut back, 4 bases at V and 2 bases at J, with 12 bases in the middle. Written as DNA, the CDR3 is TGTGCCAGCAGCCCCAATCAGGAAAACACTGAAGCTTTCTCT. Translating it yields CASSPNQENTEAFS.

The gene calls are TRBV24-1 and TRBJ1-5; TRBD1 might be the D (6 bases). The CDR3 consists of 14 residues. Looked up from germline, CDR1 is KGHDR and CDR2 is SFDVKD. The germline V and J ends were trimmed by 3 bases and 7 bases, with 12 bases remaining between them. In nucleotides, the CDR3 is TGTGCCACCAGTGATGGGGGCGAGGAGCAGCCCCAGCATTTT. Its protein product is CATSDGGEEQPQHF.

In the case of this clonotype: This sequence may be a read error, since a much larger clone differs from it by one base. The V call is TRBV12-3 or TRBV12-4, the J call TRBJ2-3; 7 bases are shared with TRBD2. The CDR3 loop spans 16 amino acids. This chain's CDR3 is CTSSLMAGVITDTQYF. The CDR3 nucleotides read TGTACCAGCAGTTTAATGGCGGGGGTTATCACAGATACGCAGTATTTT.

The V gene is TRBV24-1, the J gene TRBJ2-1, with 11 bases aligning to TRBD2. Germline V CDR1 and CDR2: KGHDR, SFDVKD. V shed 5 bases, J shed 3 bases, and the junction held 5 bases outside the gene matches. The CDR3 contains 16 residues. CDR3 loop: CATSAGLAGLYNEQFF. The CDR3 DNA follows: TGTGCCACCAGTGCCGGACTAGCGGGCCTCTACAATGAGCAGTTCTTC.

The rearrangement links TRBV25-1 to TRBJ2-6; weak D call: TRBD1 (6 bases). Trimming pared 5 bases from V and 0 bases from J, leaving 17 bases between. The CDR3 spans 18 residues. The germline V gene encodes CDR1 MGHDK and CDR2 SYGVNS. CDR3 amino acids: CASSPTEGQNSGANVLTF. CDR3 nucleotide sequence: TGTGCCAGCAGTCCCACCGAGGGACAAAACTCTGGGGCCAACGTCCTGACTTTC.

CDR3 residues: CATSYNEQFF. CDR3 sequence (DNA): TGTGCCACTTCGTACAATGAGCAGTTCTTC. The chain employs TRBV19 and TRBJ2-1; D is uncertain. The germline gives CDR1 LNHDA, CDR2 SQIVND (reference sequence). V lost 10 bases and J lost 4, with 5 bases in between. The CDR3 runs to 10 residues.

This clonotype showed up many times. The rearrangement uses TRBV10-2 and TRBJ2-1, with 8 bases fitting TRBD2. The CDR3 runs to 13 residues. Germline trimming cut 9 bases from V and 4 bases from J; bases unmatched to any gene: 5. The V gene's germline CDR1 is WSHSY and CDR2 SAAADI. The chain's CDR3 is CASGGTRYNEQFF. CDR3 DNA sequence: TGCGCCAGTGGGGGGACTAGATACAATGAGCAGTTCTTC.

The CDR3, as DNA: TGCACAGGGTGGGCAGGGATGAGTGGCTACACCTTC. It codes for CTGWAGMSGYTF. This chain uses TRBV29-1 with TRBJ1-2, with D maybe TRBD1 (5 bases). The CDR3 runs 12 residues. Germline V gene lookup returns CDR1 SQVTM and CDR2 ANQGSEA.

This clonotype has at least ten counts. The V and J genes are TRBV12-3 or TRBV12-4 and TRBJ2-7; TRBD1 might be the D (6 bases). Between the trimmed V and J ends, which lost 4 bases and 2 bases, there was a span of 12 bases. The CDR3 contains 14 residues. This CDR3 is CASSSEDRPYEQYF. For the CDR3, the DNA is TGTGCCAGCAGTTCTGAGGACAGACCCTACGAGCAGTACTTC.

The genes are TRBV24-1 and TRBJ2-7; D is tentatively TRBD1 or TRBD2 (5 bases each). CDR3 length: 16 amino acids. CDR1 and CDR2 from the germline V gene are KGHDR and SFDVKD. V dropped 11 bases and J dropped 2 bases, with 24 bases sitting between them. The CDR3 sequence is CASSSPRQRLTYEQYF. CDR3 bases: TGTGCCAGCAGCTCACCGCGACAGAGACTAACCTACGAGCAGTACTTC.

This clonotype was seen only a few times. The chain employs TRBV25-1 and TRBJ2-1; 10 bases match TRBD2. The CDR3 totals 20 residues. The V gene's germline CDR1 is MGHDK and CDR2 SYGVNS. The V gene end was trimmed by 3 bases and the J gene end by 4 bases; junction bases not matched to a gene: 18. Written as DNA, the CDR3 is TGTGCCAGCAGTGAGGGAATGAGTCCGGGTTTAGCGGGAGGTTACAATGAGCAGTTCTTC. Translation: CASSEGMSPGLAGGYNEQFF.

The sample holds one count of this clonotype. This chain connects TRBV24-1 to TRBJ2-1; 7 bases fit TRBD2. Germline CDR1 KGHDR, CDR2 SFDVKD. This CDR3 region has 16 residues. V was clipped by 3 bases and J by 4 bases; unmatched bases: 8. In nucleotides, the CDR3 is TGTGCCACCAGTGATCCCACGGGCGGGGGTTACAATGAGCAGTTCTTC. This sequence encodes CATSDPTGGGYNEQFF.

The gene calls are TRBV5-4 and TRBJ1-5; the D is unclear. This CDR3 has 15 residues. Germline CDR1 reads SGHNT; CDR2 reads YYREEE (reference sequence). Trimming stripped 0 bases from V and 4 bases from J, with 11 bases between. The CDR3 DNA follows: TGTGCCAGCAGCTTGGGGTCAAGCCCGAATCAGCCCCAGCATTTT. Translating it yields CASSLGSSPNQPQHF.

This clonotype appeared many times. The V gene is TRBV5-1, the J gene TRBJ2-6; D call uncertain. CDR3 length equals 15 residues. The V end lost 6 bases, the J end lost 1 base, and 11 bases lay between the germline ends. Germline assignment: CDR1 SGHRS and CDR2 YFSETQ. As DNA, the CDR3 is TGCGCCAGCAATATAGGGCAGTCTGGGGCCAACGTCCTGACTTTC. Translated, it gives CASNIGQSGANVLTF.

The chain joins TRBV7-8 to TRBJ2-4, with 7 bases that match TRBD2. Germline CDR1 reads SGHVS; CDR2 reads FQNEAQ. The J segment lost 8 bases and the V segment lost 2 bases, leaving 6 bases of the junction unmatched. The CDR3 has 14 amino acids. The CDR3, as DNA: TGTGCCAGCAGCTTACTGGGAGGGAGCGACATTCAGTACTTC. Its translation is CASSLLGGSDIQYF.